This entry describes one T cell receptor beta chain. Its antigen is unidentified. Here immunoSEQ multiplex PCR was the method, and the copy in TCRdb shows in-frame clones only, minus some. The sample has roughly 100,000 clones, approximately 87% seen once; the top ten hold over 2%. The data were obtained in a study of radiotherapy plus CTLA-4 blockade in lung cancer. The study, taken as a whole, reports: Subsequent to radiotherapy plus ipilimumab, tumor-derived TCR clones underwent expansion in blood.

Germline lookup yields CDR1 SGHAT and CDR2 FQDESV (reference sequence). The CDR3 sequence is 13 residues long. The V gene end was trimmed by 1 base and the J gene end by 6 bases; junction bases not matched to a gene: 1. The gene calls are TRBV11-1 and TRBJ1-2, with 8 bases matching TRBD1. This sequence originates from a human donor with non-small cell lung cancer that progressed on radiotherapy plus ipilimumab. Some clones in this sample may be carry-over from other donors' samples. Specimen: peripheral blood, collected from a patient treated with radiotherapy plus ipilimumab. The CDR3 region is CASSLVTGDGYTF. CDR3 DNA: TGTGCCAGCAGCTTAGTGACAGGGGATGGCTACACCTTC.